This is a list of T cell receptor beta chains from one sample in a study of memory CD4+ T cells and cytomegalovirus serostatus. Sequencing was performed with immunoSEQ multiplex PCR; in TCRdb, only in-frame clones are kept and a portion is missing. The repertoire holds about 56,000 clones, with around 80% as singletons. The sequenced material came from memory CD4+ T cells from blood. The receptors derive from an adult in good health and CMV-seronegative. Each CDR3 is given with its conserved first and last residue. Each record gives: J gene, clone size, D gene, V gene, CDR3 DNA, CDR3 protein. D genes are given only for firm matches. Not every row has a clone size; where given, it reads once, few, many or a size class.

J: TRBJ2-7
size: .
D: TRBD1
V: TRBV7-8
DNA: TGTGCCAGCACCCGGGACAGGGCCTACGAGCAGTACTTC
CDR3: CASTRDRAYEQYF

J: TRBJ2-7
size: .
D: TRBD1
V: TRBV5-1
DNA: TGCGCCAGCAGAGGGGGACAGGGGTCCTACGAGCAGTACTTC
CDR3: CASRGGQGSYEQYF

J: TRBJ1-2
size: .
D: .
V: TRBV11-2
DNA: TGTGCCAGCAGCTCCTACTCGGGGACCCCCACGGGCTACACCTTC
CDR3: CASSSYSGTPTGYTF

J: TRBJ1-1
size: .
D: TRBD1
V: TRBV2
DNA: TGTGCCAGCGGGGGGGGGACAGGGGGCAAAGCTTTCTTT
CDR3: CASGGGTGGKAFF

J: TRBJ2-3
size: .
D: TRBD2
V: TRBV28
DNA: TGTGGTACAGCGGGGAGCACAGATACGCAGTATTTT
CDR3: CGTAGSTDTQYF

J: TRBJ1-2
size: .
D: TRBD1
V: TRBV4-3
DNA: TGCGCCAGCAGCCAAGATTGGGGACAGACCTTCACTAACTATGGCTACACCTTC
CDR3: CASSQDWGQTFTNYGYTF

J: TRBJ2-1
size: .
D: .
V: TRBV5-4
DNA: TGTGCCAGCAGCTTGGAGGCAGGTGATGAGCAGTTCTTC
CDR3: CASSLEAGDEQFF

J: TRBJ2-5
size: .
D: .
V: TRBV25-1
DNA: TGTGCCACTACGCCTGGGAGGACCCAGTACTTC
CDR3: CATTPGRTQYF

J: TRBJ1-3
size: .
D: .
V: TRBV6-1
DNA: TGTGCCAGCAGTGAAGCTACAGGCTGGTCTGGAAACACCATATATTTT
CDR3: CASSEATGWSGNTIYF

J: TRBJ1-5
size: once
D: .
V: TRBV29-1
DNA: TGCAGCCAGGGGACGGGTCAGCCCCAGCATTTT
CDR3: CSQGTGQPQHF

J: TRBJ2-3
size: .
D: .
V: TRBV5-5
DNA: TGTGCCAGCAGCTACCTCCCGGGGGTGGGCCATACGCAGTATTTT
CDR3: CASSYLPGVGHTQYF

J: TRBJ2-7
size: .
D: .
V: TRBV16
DNA: TGTGCCAGCAGCCTCGGGACGGACTCCTACGAGCAGTACTTC
CDR3: CASSLGTDSYEQYF

J: TRBJ1-1
size: .
D: .
V: TRBV4-3
DNA: TGCGCCAGCAGCCAAGACACATCTTTCGCTGAAGCTTTCTTT
CDR3: CASSQDTSFAEAFF

J: TRBJ2-2
size: .
D: TRBD1
V: TRBV27
DNA: TGTGCCAGCCGAACCGGGACAGGGAACACCGGGGAGCTGTTTTTT
CDR3: CASRTGTGNTGELFF

J: TRBJ2-3
size: .
D: TRBD2
V: TRBV7-2
DNA: TGTGCCAGCAGTCAAAACCTAGCGGCGACTACAGATACGCAGTATTTT
CDR3: CASSQNLAATTDTQYF

J: TRBJ2-1
size: few
D: .
V: TRBV2
DNA: TGTGCCAGCCTCCCGACAGTGAGCTCCTACAATGAGCAGTTCTTC
CDR3: CASLPTVSSYNEQFF

J: TRBJ2-3
size: .
D: .
V: TRBV19
DNA: TGTGCCAGTAGTCCTCACCCCCGGCAAGCTAGCACAGATACGCAGTATTTT
CDR3: CASSPHPRQASTDTQYF

J: TRBJ2-1
size: .
D: .
V: TRBV7-6
DNA: TGTGCCAGCAGCCCCGGCCCCCCTAGCAACAATGAGCAGTTCTTC
CDR3: CASSPGPPSNNEQFF

J: TRBJ1-5
size: .
D: .
V: TRBV5-6
DNA: TGTGCCAGCAGCACCCAAGGGCCCCTTCAGCCCCAGCATTTT
CDR3: CASSTQGPLQPQHF

J: TRBJ1-1
size: .
D: .
V: TRBV4-2
DNA: TGTGCCAGCAGCCTTCAGGTAAGGACCCTGAACACTGAAGCTTTCTTT
CDR3: CASSLQVRTLNTEAFF

J: TRBJ2-3
size: .
D: TRBD1
V: TRBV7-2
DNA: TGTGCCAGCAGCAGACAGGGAGTTGGCACGGCAGATACGCAGTATTTT
CDR3: CASSRQGVGTADTQYF

J: TRBJ1-1
size: .
D: .
V: TRBV6-1
DNA: TGTGCCAGCAGTGAAGTGCGGACCGAAGCTTTCTTT
CDR3: CASSEVRTEAFF

J: TRBJ2-2
size: few
D: TRBD1
V: TRBV2
DNA: TGTGCCAGCAGGCTACAGGGGGGCACCGGGGAGCTGTTTTTT
CDR3: CASRLQGGTGELFF

J: TRBJ1-2
size: .
D: .
V: TRBV4-2
DNA: TGTGCCAGCAGCCAAGGGACTTCCGAGGGCTACACCTTC
CDR3: CASSQGTSEGYTF